Below, 14 T cell receptor beta chains from the same sample are listed, as sequenced in a study of vaccination and CD4 T cells after COVID-19. No antigens are known for them. Treatment indicated: roughly ten-day PBMC culture with coronavirus spike peptide pools or control peptides (ViraFEST assay). An Oncomine TCR Beta short-read assay was used to sequence the DNA from cultured CD4+ T cells. One entry per CDR3 protein results from TCRdb running MiXCR on the PCR reads. The sample has thousands of distinct CDR3 sequences, approximately 38% seen once. The sample taken for sequencing was CD4+ T cells from blood, cultured in vitro. These receptors originate from a human donor who had recovered from COVID-19.

This clonotype was seen a handful of times. J is TRBJ1-1 and V is TRBV7-9; 8 nucleotides agree with TRBD1. Germline CDR1 is SEHNR and CDR2 is FQNEAQ (reference sequence). This CDR3 region has 15 residues. The V and J ends lost 4 bases and 5 bases, in that order; junction bases with no gene match: 9. CDR3 in DNA: TGTGCCAGCAGCTCAATGGACAGGGATGAGACTGAAGCTTTCTTT. This encodes CASSSMDRDETEAFF.

J is TRBJ2-7 and V is TRBV19, with D possibly TRBD1 on 6 matching bases. V dropped 5 bases and J dropped 4 bases, with 12 bases sitting between them. The CDR3 consists of 13 residues. CDR1 is LNHDA, CDR2 SQIVND, per germline (reference sequence). CDR3 region: CASSSERGYEQYF. The CDR3 DNA reads as TGTGCCAGTAGTTCCGAAAGGGGGTACGAGCAGTACTTC.

The genes are TRBV11-2 and TRBJ1-1; D is possibly TRBD1 (5 bases). The CDR3 contains 15 residues. V lost 1 base to trimming and J lost 0 bases, with 9 bases between them. Germline V gene sequence: CDR1 SGHAT, CDR2 FQNNGV. The CDR3 DNA follows: TGTGCCAGCAGCTTAGTCGGGGCCATGAACACTGAAGCTTTCTTT. Translating gives CASSLVGAMNTEAFF.

As regards this clonotype: This could be a read error, since a much larger clone is one nucleotide away. The chain uses TRBV5-4 and TRBJ2-1; 9 positions match TRBD1. After removal of 4 bases from V and 2 bases from J, the junction contained 4 bases not matched to a gene. Germline V gives CDR1 SGHNT, CDR2 YYREEE (reference sequence). There are 15 residues in the CDR3. CDR3 nucleotides: TGTGCCAGCAGCCTGGACAGGGGCGCCTACAATGAGCAGTTCTTC. Amino acid sequence: CASSLDRGAYNEQFF.

The V call is TRBV11-3, the J call TRBJ2-2; 7 nucleotides align to TRBD1. There are 16 residues in the CDR3. Germline values: CDR1 SGHNT, CDR2 YENEEA. Unmatched junction bases numbered 7, after V lost 5 bases and J lost 1 base. CDR3 protein: CASSAAGTVNTGELFF. The CDR3 DNA follows: TGTGCCAGCAGCGCCGCCGGGACAGTGAACACCGGGGAGCTGTTTTTT.

The chain recombines TRBV10-1 with TRBJ2-3; maybe TRBD2 (5 bases). CDR3 length: 14 amino acids. V was trimmed by 2 bases and J by 3 bases, leaving 9 bases between them. Germline CDR1 reads WNHNN; CDR2 reads SYGVQD (reference sequence). The CDR3 DNA is TGCGCCAGCAGTGAGGGGGAGTGGACAGATACGCAGTATTTT. It specifies CASSEGEWTDTQYF.

This sequence joins TRBV30 and TRBJ1-1; 10 positions agree with TRBD1. V dropped 0 bases and J dropped 1; count of bases not matched to a gene: 11. The CDR3 sequence is 18 residues long. In germline, CDR1 is GTSNPN, CDR2 SVGIG (reference sequence). Here the CDR3 reads CAWSVTWKTGGANTEAFF. Here the CDR3 DNA reads TGTGCCTGGAGTGTAACGTGGAAGACAGGGGGCGCGAACACTGAAGCTTTCTTT. Combining the CDR3 with reference TRBV30 and TRBJ1-1 gives the whole variable domain SQTIHQWPATLVQPVGSPLSLECTVEGTSNPNLYWYRQAAGRGLQLLFYSVGIGQISSEVPQNLSASRPQDRQFILSSKKLLLSDSGFYLCAWSVTWKTGGANTEAFFGQGTRLTVV.

This clonotype has more than one count but fewer than ten. The V gene is TRBV20-1, the J gene TRBJ2-1, with 10 bases matching TRBD2. The germline gives CDR1 DFQATT, CDR2 SNEGSKA (reference sequence). The length of the CDR3 is 13 residues. The ends lost 4 bases at V and 7 bases at J; junction bases unmatched: 4. Written as DNA, the CDR3 is TGCAGTGCTACAAAGACTAGCGGGAATGAGCAGTTCTTC. As protein: CSATKTSGNEQFF.

The chain recombines TRBV2 with TRBJ2-3, with TRBD2 matching over 7 bases. Losses at the gene ends were 7 bases for V and 8 bases for J; bases not matched to a gene: 12. The CDR3 sequence is 14 residues long. The germline V gene encodes CDR1 SNHLY and CDR2 FYNNEI. The CDR3 sequence: CASNPLAVGSTQYF. In nucleotides, the CDR3 is TGTGCCAGCAATCCTCTAGCGGTGGGGAGTACGCAGTATTTT.

This clonotype was observed a few times. The chain has TRBV27 and TRBJ1-5; D perhaps matches TRBD1 (5 bases). This CDR3 is 15 amino acids long. Trimming cost V 6 bases and J 3 bases, with 15 bases left between them. From germline, CDR1 is MNHEY and CDR2 SMNVEV (reference sequence). The CDR3 here is CASSQRGGSNQPQHF. DNA of the CDR3: TGTGCCAGCAGCCAGAGGGGTGGTTCCAATCAGCCCCAGCATTTT.

This clonotype has a handful of counts. This chain links TRBV27 with TRBJ2-1, with unresolved D. Per the germline V gene, CDR1 is MNHEY and CDR2 is SMNVEV (reference sequence). The length of the CDR3 is 14 residues. V dropped 0 bases and J dropped 4 bases, with 7 bases sitting between them. Here the CDR3 reads CASSLSDAYNEQFF. The DNA of the CDR3 is TGTGCCAGCAGTTTATCAGACGCTTACAATGAGCAGTTCTTC.

V usage is TRBV6-5 and J usage is TRBJ1-2, with 8 bases aligning to TRBD1. The V and J ends lost 2 bases and 6 bases, in that order; junction bases with no gene match: 5. The germline V gene has CDR1 MNHEY and CDR2 SVGAGI. This CDR3 contains 14 residues. CDR3 region: CASSYVDRADGYTF. For the CDR3, the DNA is TGTGCCAGCAGTTACGTGGACAGGGCGGATGGCTACACCTTC.

The chain combines TRBV3-1 with TRBJ1-1, with 10 bases identical to TRBD1. This CDR3 comprises 13 residues. J gave up 11 bases and V 4 bases, and 7 bases lay outside the gene matches. The germline gives CDR1 LGHDT, CDR2 YNNKEL (reference sequence). Here the CDR3 DNA reads TGTGCCAGCAGCCCGACAGGGGGCGAAGGGGCTTTCTTT. Translation gives CASSPTGGEGAFF.

This clonotype is medium-sized (0.01 to 0.1%) in the sample. The rearrangement links TRBV20-1 to TRBJ1-5; 9 bases are shared with TRBD1. Germline-derived CDR1 and CDR2 are DFQATT and SNEGSKA (reference sequence). The CDR3 extends over 15 amino acids. Trimming removed 5 bases from V and 2 bases from J; junction bases left unmatched: 7. The CDR3 bases are TGCAGTGCTTGGACAGGGGCGGGTGGCAATCAGCCCCAGCATTTT. Translated: CSAWTGAGGNQPQHF.